This T cell receptor (beta chain) was sequenced for a study of cytomegalovirus exposure and HLA in healthy donors. Study observations and caveats: Reported findings show TCR beta sequences accurately forecast HLA-A and HLA-B alleles in most subjects. Prior analysis indicated that the majority of TCR beta V segments exhibited productivity approximately 90% or approximately 30% of the time. Later genetic work tied a missense DCLRE1C variant to beta-chain V and J trimming. Three chains linked to CMV were shown in vitro to be specific for CMV antigens.

The length of the CDR3 is 12 residues. Trimming removed 5 bases from V and 4 bases from J, with 5 bases in between. From germline, CDR1 is SEHNR and CDR2 FQNEAQ (reference sequence). The study ran its PCR with 60 Vbeta and 13 Jbeta primers. Data came from immunoSEQ multiplex PCR; TCRdb stores just in-frame clones and leaves some out. Its table lists about 160,000 clones. On this clone: What it recognizes is unknown.

Sequencing used PBMCs. The TCR sequence derives from a young man in good health and CMV-seronegative. This chain joins TRBV7-9 and TRBJ2-2, with D tentatively TRBD1 (5 bases). The CDR3 sequence is CASSGATGELFF. In DNA, the CDR3 is TGTGCCAGCAGCGGGGCCACCGGGGAGCTGTTTTTT.